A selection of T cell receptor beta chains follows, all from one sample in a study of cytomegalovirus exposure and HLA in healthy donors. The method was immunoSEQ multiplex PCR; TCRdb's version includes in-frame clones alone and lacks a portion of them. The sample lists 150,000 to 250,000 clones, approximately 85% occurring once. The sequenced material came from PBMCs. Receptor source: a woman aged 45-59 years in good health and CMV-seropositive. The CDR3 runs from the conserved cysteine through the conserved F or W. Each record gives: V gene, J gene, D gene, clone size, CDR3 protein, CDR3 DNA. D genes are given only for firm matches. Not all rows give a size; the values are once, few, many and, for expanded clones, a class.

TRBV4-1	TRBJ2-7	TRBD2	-	CASSPEDFRGVAGGYEQYF	TGCGCCAGCAGCCCCGAGGATTTTCGCGGGGTAGCGGGTGGCTACGAGCAGTACTTC
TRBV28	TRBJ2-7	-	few	CASISPGAIYEQYF	TGTGCCAGCATTAGCCCAGGGGCGATCTACGAGCAGTACTTC
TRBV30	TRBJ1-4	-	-	CAWSANSPGGTNEKLFF	TGTGCCTGGAGTGCCAACTCTCCCGGGGGAACTAATGAAAAACTGTTTTTT
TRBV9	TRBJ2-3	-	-	CASSVVGATDTQYF	TGTGCCAGCAGCGTAGTAGGGGCAACAGATACGCAGTATTTT
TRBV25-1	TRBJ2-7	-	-	CASSAAYEQYF	TGTGCCAGCAGTGCCGCCTACGAGCAGTACTTC
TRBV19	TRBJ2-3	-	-	CASSPHSSLRDTQYF	TGTGCCAGTAGTCCTCATAGTAGCCTGAGAGATACGCAGTATTTT
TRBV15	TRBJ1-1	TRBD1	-	CASQQGVNTEAFF	TGTGCCTCGCAACAGGGGGTCAACACTGAAGCTTTCTTT
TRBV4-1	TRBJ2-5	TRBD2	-	CASSQHTSVQETQYF	TGCGCCAGCAGCCAACATACTAGCGTGCAAGAGACCCAGTACTTC
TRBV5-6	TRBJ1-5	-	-	CASSFGQSNQPQHF	TGTGCCAGCAGCTTCGGACAGAGCAATCAGCCCCAGCATTTT
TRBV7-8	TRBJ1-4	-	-	CASSLGLNEKLFF	TGTGCCAGCAGCTTGGGCCTTAATGAAAAACTGTTTTTT
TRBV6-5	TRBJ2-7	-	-	CASSYLYEQYF	TGTGCCAGCAGTTACCTATACGAGCAGTACTTC
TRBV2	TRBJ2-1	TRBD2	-	CASRRLAGGNEQFF	TGTGCCAGCAGGAGACTAGCGGGAGGCAATGAGCAGTTCTTC
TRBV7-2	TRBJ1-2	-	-	CASSLDGIYGYTF	TGTGCCAGCAGCCTGGACGGGATTTATGGCTACACCTTC
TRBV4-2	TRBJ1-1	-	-	CASVTGPGTEAFF	TGTGCCAGCGTCACAGGACCGGGCACTGAAGCTTTCTTT
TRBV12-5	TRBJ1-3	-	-	CASSRGTGNTIYF	TGTGCTAGTTCGCGGGGTACTGGAAACACCATATATTTT
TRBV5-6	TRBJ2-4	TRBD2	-	CASSLNYAGENSQYF	TGTGCCAGCAGCTTGAACTACGCGGGGGAAAACAGTCAGTACTTC
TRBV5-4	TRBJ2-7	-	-	CASSLGRDSSYEQYF	TGTGCCAGCAGCTTGGGGCGGGACAGCTCCTACGAGCAGTACTTC
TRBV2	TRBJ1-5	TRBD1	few	CASSETGDQPQHF	TGTGCCAGCAGTGAAACAGGGGATCAGCCCCAGCATTTT
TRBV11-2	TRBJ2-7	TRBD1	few	CASSRDRGYEQYF	TGTGCCAGCAGCCGCGACAGGGGATACGAGCAGTACTTC
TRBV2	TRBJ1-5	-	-	CASSGGQLAQPQHF	TGTGCCAGCAGTGGGGGACAACTGGCCCAGCCCCAGCATTTT
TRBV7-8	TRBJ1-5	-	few	CASSLRISGNQPQHF	TGTGCCAGCAGCTTACGTATTAGCGGCAATCAGCCCCAGCATTTT
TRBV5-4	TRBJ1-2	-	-	CASSPGQYGYTF	TGTGCCAGCAGCCCGGGACAATATGGCTACACCTTC
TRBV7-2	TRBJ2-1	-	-	CASSFGGGRDGSRYNEQFF	TGTGCCAGCAGCTTCGGCGGGGGCAGGGATGGTAGTCGGTACAATGAGCAGTTCTTC
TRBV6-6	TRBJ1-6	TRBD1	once	CASSTDRINSPLHF	TGTGCCAGCAGCACGGACAGGATCAATTCACCCCTCCACTTT
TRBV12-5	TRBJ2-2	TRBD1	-	CASGLVGTGGVGNTGELFF	TGTGCTAGTGGTTTGGTAGGGACAGGGGGCGTAGGGAACACCGGGGAGCTGTTTTTT
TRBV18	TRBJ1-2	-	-	CASSPLPMGRGSNYGYTF	TGTGCCAGCTCACCCCTCCCCATGGGAAGGGGGTCCAACTATGGCTACACCTTC
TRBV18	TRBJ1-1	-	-	CASSPVESSAEAFF	TGTGCCAGCTCACCGGTAGAGAGTAGCGCTGAAGCTTTCTTT
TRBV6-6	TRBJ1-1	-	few	CASQGITEAFF	TGTGCCAGCCAGGGAATCACTGAAGCTTTCTTT
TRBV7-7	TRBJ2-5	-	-	CASSSGALYQETQYF	TGTGCTAGCAGCTCTGGGGCCTTGTACCAAGAGACCCAGTACTTC
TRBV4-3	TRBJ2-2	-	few	CASSQVAGNTGELFF	TGCGCCAGCAGCCAAGTCGCAGGGAACACCGGGGAGCTGTTTTTT
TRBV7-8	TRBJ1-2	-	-	CASKGRANYGYTF	TGTGCCAGCAAGGGGCGAGCTAACTATGGCTACACCTTC
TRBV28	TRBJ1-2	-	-	CATREGVGYGYTF	TGTGCCACCCGGGAGGGGGTGGGCTATGGCTACACCTTC
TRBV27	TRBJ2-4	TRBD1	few	CASSPGDRSFRVLAKNIQYF	TGTGCCAGCAGTCCTGGGGACAGGTCTTTTCGGGTTTTGGCCAAAAACATTCAGTACTTC
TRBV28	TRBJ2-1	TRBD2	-	CASSALGTSLSNEQFF	TGTGCCAGCAGTGCCCTAGGGACTAGCCTTTCCAATGAGCAGTTCTTC
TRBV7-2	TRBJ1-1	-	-	CASSSNLRTEAFF	TGTGCCAGCAGCTCCAATTTGAGGACTGAAGCTTTCTTT
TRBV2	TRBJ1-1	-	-	CASSDPEGVNTEAFF	TGTGCCAGCAGTGATCCTGAAGGGGTGAACACTGAAGCTTTCTTT
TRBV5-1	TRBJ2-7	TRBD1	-	CASKPGQGTYEQYF	TGCGCCAGCAAACCGGGACAGGGGACCTACGAGCAGTACTTC
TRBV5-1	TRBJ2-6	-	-	CASQAIGSGANGLTF	TGCGCCAGTCAGGCCATCGGTTCTGGGGCCAACGGCCTGACTTTC
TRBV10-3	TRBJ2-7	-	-	CAINMGDSYEQYF	TGTGCCATCAATATGGGCGACTCCTACGAGCAGTACTTC
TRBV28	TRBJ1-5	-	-	CASSARGWGNQPQHF	TGTGCCAGCAGCGCCAGGGGATGGGGCAATCAGCCCCAGCATTTT
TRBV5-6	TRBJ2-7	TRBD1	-	CASSLGPGQGATYEQYF	TGTGCCAGCAGCTTGGGTCCGGGACAGGGGGCAACCTACGAGCAGTACTTC